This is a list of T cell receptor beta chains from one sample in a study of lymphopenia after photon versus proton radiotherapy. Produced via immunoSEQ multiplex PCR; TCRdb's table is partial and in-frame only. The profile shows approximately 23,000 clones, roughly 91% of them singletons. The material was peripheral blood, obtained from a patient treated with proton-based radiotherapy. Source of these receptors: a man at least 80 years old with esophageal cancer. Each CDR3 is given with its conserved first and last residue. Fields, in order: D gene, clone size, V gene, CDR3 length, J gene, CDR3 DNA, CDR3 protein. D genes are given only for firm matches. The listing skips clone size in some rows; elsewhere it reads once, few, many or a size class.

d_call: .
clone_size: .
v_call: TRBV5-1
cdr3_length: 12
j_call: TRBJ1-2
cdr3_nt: TGCGCCAGCAGCTCAAGTGGTCGAGGCTACACCTTC
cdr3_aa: CASSSSGRGYTF

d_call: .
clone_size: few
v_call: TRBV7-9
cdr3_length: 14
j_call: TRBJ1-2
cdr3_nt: TGTGCCAGCAGCTTAGCGGCCGGGGGCGATGGCTACACCTTC
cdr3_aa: CASSLAAGGDGYTF

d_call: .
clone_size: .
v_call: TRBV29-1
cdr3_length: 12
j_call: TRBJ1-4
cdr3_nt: TGCAGCGCCCAGAGGAGGAATGAAAAACTGTTTTTT
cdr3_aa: CSAQRRNEKLFF

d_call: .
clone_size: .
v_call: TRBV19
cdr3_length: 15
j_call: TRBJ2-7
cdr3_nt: TGTGCCAGTAGTATAGTGGCGACAGCCTCCTACGAGCAGTACTTC
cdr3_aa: CASSIVATASYEQYF

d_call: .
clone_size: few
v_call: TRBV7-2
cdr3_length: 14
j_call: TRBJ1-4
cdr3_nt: TGTGCCAGCAGACAGGGACCTACCCGCGGAAAACTGTTTTTT
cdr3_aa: CASRQGPTRGKLFF

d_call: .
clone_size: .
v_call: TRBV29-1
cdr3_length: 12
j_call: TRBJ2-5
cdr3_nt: TGCAGCGTTGGTACTTTACAAGAGACCCAGTACTTC
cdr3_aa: CSVGTLQETQYF

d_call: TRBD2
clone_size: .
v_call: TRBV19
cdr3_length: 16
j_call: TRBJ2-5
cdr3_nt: TGTGCCAGTAGTACCACCCCGGGACTAGTATCGGAGACCCAGTACTTC
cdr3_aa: CASSTTPGLVSETQYF

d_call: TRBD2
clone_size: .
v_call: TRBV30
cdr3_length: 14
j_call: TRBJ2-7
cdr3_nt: TGTGCCTGGACCCCTCTAGCGGGAGTGCACGAGCAGTACTTC
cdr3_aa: CAWTPLAGVHEQYF

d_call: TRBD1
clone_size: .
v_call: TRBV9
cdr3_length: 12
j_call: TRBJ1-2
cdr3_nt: TGTGCCAGCAGCGCCCGACAGGGGGGCTACACCTTC
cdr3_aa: CASSARQGGYTF

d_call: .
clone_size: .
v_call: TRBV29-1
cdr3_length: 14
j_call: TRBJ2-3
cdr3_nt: TGCAGCGTTGACCTGGGCAGTGGACCAGATACGCAGTATTTT
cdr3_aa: CSVDLGSGPDTQYF

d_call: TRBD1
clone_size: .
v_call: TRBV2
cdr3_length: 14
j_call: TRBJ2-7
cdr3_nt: TGTGCCAGCAGTGACGACAGGGGGCGCGCCGAGCAGTACTTC
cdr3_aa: CASSDDRGRAEQYF

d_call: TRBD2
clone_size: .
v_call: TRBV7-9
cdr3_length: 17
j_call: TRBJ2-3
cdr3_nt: TGTGCCAGCAGCTTACGGAGCTTAGCGGGGAGGCGGGGTACGCAGTATTTT
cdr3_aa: CASSLRSLAGRRGTQYF

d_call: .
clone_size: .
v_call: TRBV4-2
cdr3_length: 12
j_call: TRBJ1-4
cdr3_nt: TGTGCCAGCAGCCAAGTGAATGAAAAACTGTTTTTT
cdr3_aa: CASSQVNEKLFF

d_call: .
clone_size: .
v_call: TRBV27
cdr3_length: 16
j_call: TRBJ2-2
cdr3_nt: TGTGCCAGCAGTTTTCTCCGGGACTCGAACACCGGGGAGCTGTTTTTT
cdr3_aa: CASSFLRDSNTGELFF

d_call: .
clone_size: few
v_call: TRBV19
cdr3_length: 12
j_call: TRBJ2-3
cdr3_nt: TGTGCCAGTAGGCCCAGGGGAGATACGCAGTATTTT
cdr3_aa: CASRPRGDTQYF

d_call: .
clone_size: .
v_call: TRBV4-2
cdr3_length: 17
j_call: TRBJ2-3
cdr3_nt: TGTGCCAGCAGCCAAGAAGGTACTAGGCTCAGCACAGATACGCAGTATTTT
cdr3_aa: CASSQEGTRLSTDTQYF

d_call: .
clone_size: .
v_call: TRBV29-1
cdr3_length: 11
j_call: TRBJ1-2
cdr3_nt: TGCAGCGAAACACCCAGTGGTGGCTACACCTTC
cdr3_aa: CSETPSGGYTF

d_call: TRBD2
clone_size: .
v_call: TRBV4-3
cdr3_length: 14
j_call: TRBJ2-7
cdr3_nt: TGCGCCAGCAGCCCTAGCGGCGGAAACTACGAGCAGTACTTC
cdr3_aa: CASSPSGGNYEQYF

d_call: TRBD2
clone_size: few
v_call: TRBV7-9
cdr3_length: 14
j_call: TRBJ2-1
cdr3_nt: TGTGCCAGCAGCCCTGGGACTAGCGGGAGATGGCTGTTCTTC
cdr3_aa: CASSPGTSGRWLFF

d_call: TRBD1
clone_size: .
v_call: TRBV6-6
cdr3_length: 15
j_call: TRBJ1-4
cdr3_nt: TGTGCCAGCAGCCAATCGACAGGGGCTAATGAAAAACTGTTTTTT
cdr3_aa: CASSQSTGANEKLFF

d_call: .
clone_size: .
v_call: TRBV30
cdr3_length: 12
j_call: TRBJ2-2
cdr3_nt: TGTGCCTGGAGGGCAGGGTCCGGGGAGCTGTTTTTT
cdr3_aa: CAWRAGSGELFF

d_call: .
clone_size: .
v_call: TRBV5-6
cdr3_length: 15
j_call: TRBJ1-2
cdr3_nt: TGTGCCAGCAGCTTCTTATCGGGAAGGAACTATGGCTACACCTTC
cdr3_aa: CASSFLSGRNYGYTF

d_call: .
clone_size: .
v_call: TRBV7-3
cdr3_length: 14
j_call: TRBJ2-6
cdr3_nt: TGTGCCAGCAGCTTTTTCTCTGGGGCCAACGTCCTGACTTTC
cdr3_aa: CASSFFSGANVLTF

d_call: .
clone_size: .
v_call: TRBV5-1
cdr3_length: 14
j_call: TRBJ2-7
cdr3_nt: TGCGCCAGCAGCTTGGGGCAGGGTTTAAGCGAGCAGTACTTC
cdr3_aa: CASSLGQGLSEQYF

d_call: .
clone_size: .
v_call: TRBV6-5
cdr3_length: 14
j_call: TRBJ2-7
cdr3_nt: TGTGCCAGCAGACATAGTGGGGGTTTCTACGAGCAGTACTTC
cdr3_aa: CASRHSGGFYEQYF

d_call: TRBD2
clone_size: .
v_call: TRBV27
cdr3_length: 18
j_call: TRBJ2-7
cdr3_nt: TGTGCCAGCAGCGCGACCAGGACTAGCGGGAGGGTTCTCTACGAGCAGTACTTC
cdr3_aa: CASSATRTSGRVLYEQYF

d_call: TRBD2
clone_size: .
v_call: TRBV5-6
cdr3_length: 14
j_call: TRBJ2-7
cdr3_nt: TGTGCCAGCAGCTTGGGGCTAGCGGGGGACGAGCAGTACTTC
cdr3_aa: CASSLGLAGDEQYF

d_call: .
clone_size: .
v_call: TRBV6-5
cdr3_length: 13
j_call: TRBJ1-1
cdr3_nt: TGTGCCAGCAGTTACCTTATAGGTACTGAAGCTTTCTTT
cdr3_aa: CASSYLIGTEAFF

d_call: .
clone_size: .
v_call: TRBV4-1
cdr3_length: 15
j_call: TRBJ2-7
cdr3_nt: TGCGCCAGCAGCCAACCTGATAGCGGAGTCAGCGAGCAGTACTTC
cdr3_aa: CASSQPDSGVSEQYF

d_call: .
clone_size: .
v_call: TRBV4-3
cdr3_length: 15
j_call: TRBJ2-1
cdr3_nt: TGCGCCAGCAGCCAAGGGACGGGAGAGGGCAATGAGCAGTTCTTC
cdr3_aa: CASSQGTGEGNEQFF

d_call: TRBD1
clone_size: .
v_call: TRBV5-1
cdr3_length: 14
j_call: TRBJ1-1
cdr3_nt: TGCGCCAGCAGACCCACAGGGGGCTCCACTGAAGCTTTCTTT
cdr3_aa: CASRPTGGSTEAFF

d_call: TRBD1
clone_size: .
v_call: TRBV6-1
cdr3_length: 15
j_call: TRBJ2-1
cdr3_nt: TGTGCCAGCAGTCTGGACAGGGGATCCTACAATGAGCAGTTCTTC
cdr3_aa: CASSLDRGSYNEQFF

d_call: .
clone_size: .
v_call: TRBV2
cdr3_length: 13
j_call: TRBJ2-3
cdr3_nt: TGTGCCAGCTACCGATCTAGCACAGATACGCAGTATTTT
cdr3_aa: CASYRSSTDTQYF

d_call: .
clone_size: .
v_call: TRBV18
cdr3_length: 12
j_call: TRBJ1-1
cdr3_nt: TGTGCCAGCTCACCCCGGGGTCTGGACGCTTTCTTT
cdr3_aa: CASSPRGLDAFF

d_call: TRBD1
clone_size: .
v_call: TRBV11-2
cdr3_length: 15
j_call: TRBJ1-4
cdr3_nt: TGTGCCAGCAGCTTAGTGGGGACAGGGGGCGGAAAACTGTTTTTT
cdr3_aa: CASSLVGTGGGKLFF

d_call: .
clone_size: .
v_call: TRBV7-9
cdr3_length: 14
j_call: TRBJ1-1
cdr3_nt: TGTGCCAGCAGCCTTGACACCCGGGGCACTGAAGCTTTCTTT
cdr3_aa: CASSLDTRGTEAFF

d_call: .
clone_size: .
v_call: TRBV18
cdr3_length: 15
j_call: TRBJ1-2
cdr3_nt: TGTGCCAGCTCACCAGCGGTGGGCAGGAACTATGGCTACACCTTC
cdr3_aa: CASSPAVGRNYGYTF

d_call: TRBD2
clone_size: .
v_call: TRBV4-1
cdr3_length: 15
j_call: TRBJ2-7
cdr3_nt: TGCGCCAGCAGCCTCGTGGTAGCGGGAGCCTACGAGCAGTACTTC
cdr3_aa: CASSLVVAGAYEQYF

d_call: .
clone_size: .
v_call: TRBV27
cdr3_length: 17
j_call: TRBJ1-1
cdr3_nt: TGTGCCAGCAGTTCCCGTACGGACGGCGGAACGAACACTGAAGCTTTCTTT
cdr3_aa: CASSSRTDGGTNTEAFF

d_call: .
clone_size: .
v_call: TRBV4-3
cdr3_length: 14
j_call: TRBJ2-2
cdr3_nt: TGCGCCAGCAGGCCAAGTTACGGGGCCGGGGAGCTGTTTTTT
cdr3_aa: CASRPSYGAGELFF

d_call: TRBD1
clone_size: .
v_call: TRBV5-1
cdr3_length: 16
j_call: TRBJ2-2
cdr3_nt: TGCGCCAGCAGCCCAAGGACAGGGCCGGACACCGGGGAGCTGTTTTTT
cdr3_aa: CASSPRTGPDTGELFF

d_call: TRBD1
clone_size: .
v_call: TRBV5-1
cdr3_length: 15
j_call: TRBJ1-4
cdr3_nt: TGCGCCAGCAGCGTGTCCGGGACAGCAAATGAAAAACTGTTTTTT
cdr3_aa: CASSVSGTANEKLFF

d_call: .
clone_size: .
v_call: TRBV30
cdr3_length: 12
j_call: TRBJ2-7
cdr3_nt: TGTGCCTGGAATAAGGAGACCTACGAGCAGTACTTC
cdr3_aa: CAWNKETYEQYF

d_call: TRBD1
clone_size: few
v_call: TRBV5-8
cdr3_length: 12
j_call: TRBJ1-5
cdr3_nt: TGTGCCAGTAGACAGGGAAATCAGCCCCAGCATTTT
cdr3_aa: CASRQGNQPQHF

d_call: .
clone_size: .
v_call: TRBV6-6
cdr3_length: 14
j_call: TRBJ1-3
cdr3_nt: TGTGCCAGCAGTTACATACCGGCGGGAAACACCATATATTTT
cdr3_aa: CASSYIPAGNTIYF

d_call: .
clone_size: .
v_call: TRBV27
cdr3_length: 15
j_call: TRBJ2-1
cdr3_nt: TGTGCCAGCAGTTTATCCTGGACAGTGTACAATGAGCAGTTCTTC
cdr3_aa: CASSLSWTVYNEQFF

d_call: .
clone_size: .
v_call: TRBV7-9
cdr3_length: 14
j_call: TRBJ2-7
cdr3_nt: TGTGCCAGCAGCTCGGGCTCGGGCCACTACGAGCAGTACTTC
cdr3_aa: CASSSGSGHYEQYF

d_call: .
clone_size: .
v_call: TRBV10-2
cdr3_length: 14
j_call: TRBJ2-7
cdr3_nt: TGCGCCAGCAGGGCCCCCTTGGCTCCCTACGAGCAGTACTTC
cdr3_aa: CASRAPLAPYEQYF

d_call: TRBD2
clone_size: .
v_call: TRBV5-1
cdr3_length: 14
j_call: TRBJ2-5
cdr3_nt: TGCGCCAGTTCACTAGCGGGGGGTCAAGAGACCCAGTACTTC
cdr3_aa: CASSLAGGQETQYF

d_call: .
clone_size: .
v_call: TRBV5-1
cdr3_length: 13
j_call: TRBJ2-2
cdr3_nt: TGCGCCAGCAGCTTCCCGAACACCGGGGAGCTGTTTTTT
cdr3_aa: CASSFPNTGELFF

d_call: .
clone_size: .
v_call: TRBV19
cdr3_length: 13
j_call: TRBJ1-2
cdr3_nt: TGTGCCAGTAGTATTGAGAGCCGCGATGGCTACACCTTC
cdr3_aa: CASSIESRDGYTF